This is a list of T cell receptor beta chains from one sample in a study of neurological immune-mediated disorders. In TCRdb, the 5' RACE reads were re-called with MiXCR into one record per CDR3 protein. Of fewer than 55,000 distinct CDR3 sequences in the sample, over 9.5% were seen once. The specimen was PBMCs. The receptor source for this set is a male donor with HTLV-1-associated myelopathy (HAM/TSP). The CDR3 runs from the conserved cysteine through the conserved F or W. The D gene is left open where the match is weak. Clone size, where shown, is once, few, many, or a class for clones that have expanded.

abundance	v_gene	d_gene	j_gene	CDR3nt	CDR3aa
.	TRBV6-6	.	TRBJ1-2	TGTGCCAGCAGGGCGAGGACGGGGTCCCTTTCGGTCGGCTACACCTTC	CASRARTGSLSVGYTF
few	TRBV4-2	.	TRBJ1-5	TGTGCCAGCAGCCAAAATAACGGTGGCAATCAGCCCCAGCATTTT	CASSQNNGGNQPQHF
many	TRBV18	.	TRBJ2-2	TGTGCCAGCTCACCCCCCACCGGGGAGCTGTTTTTT	CASSPPTGELFF
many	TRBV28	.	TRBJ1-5	TGTGCCAGCAGCCTACAGGTCCCCCTCAATCAGCCCCAGCATTTT	CASSLQVPLNQPQHF
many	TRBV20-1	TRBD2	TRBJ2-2	TGCAGTGCTAGAGGGCGGGGGTGGAACACCGGGGAGCTGTTTTTT	CSARGRGWNTGELFF
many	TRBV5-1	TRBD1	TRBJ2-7	TGCGCCAGCAGCTTCCTACGACAGGGAGAGTACGAGCAGTACTTC	CASSFLRQGEYEQYF
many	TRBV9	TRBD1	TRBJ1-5	TGTGCCAGCAGCCCCCAAACAGGGGCGGGTCAGCCCCAGCATTTT	CASSPQTGAGQPQHF
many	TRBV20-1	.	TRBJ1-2	TGCAGTGCTATACAGGGACCGTACGGCTACACCTTC	CSAIQGPYGYTF
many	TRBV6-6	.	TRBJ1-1	TGTGCCAGCAGTCACCGGGGCGCGAACACTGAAGCTTTCTTT	CASSHRGANTEAFF
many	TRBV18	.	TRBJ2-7	TGTGCCAGCTCACCAGAGGAAAGGATCGACGCCGAGCAGTACTTC	CASSPEERIDAEQYF
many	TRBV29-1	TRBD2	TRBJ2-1	TGCAGCGACCGAAAACCGGGACTAGCGGGGGAGCAGTTCTTC	CSDRKPGLAGEQFF
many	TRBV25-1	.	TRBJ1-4	TGTGCCAGCAGCCCGGCAGGACTTAATGAAAAACTGTTTTTT	CASSPAGLNEKLFF
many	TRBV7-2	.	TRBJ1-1	TGTGCCAGCAGCTTAGAACAGGACACTGAAGCTTTCTTT	CASSLEQDTEAFF
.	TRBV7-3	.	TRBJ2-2	TGTGCCAGCAGCTCGTCACTAGGGGTTGGGGAGCTGTTTTTT	CASSSSLGVGELFF
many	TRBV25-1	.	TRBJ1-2	TGTGCCAGCAGTGTGCTACAGGGCGGTGGCTACACCTTC	CASSVLQGGGYTF
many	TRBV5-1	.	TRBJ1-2	TGCGCCAGCAGCGAACAGGGATTCGGCTATGGCTACACCTTC	CASSEQGFGYGYTF
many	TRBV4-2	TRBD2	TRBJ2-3	TGTGCCAGCAGCCAAGATTGGTGGCGGGGGGGCCTCACAGATACGCAGTATTTT	CASSQDWWRGGLTDTQYF
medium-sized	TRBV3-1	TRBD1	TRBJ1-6	TGTGCCAGCAGCCAGGGACAGGAGAATTCACCCCTCCACTTT	CASSQGQENSPLHF
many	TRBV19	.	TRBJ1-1	TGTGCCAGTAGTAGAGGGGCAGGGGCGAACACTGAAGCTTTCTTT	CASSRGAGANTEAFF
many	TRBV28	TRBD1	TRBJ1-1	TGTGCCAGCAGTTGGGACAGTGGAGCTGAAGCTTTCTTT	CASSWDSGAEAFF
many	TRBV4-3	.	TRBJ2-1	TGCGCCAGCAGCCAAGTCGGACTAAAAAATGAGCAGTTCTTC	CASSQVGLKNEQFF
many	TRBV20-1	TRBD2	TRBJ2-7	TGCAGTGGTACTAGCGGGGGGGCCTACGAGCAGTACTTC	CSGTSGGAYEQYF
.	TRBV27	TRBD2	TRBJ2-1	TGTGCCAGCAGCCGAATCACAACTAGCGGGGGGCACAATGAGCAGTTCTTC	CASSRITTSGGHNEQFF
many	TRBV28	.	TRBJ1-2	TGTGCCAGCAGTTCACAACAGGGTCTCGGCTATGGCTACACCTTC	CASSSQQGLGYGYTF
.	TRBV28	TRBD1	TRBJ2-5	TGTGCCAGCAGTGGGACAGGGGGTGGCGAGACCCAGTACTTC	CASSGTGGGETQYF
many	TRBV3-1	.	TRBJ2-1	TGTGCCAGCAGCCAAAGCCCGGGGGCCCGAAATGAGCAGTTCTTC	CASSQSPGARNEQFF
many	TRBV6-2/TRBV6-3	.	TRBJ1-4	TGTGCCAGCAGATTGGGACAACACTTGCGGGCTGAAAAACTGTTTTTT	CASRLGQHLRAEKLFF
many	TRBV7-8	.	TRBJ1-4	TGTGCCAGCAGCCGGGGTGGGACAAGGGCTGAAAAACTGTTTTTT	CASSRGGTRAEKLFF
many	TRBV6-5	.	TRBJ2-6	TGTGCCAGCAGCAAACGTACTGGGGCCAACGTCCTGACTTTC	CASSKRTGANVLTF
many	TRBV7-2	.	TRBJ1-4	TGTGCCAGCAGCTTAGGAGACAGGCGAAATGAAAAACTGTTTTTT	CASSLGDRRNEKLFF
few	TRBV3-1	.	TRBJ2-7	TGTGCCAGCAGCCAAGATCGCGGGGCGGGTACCGAGCAGTACTTC	CASSQDRGAGTEQYF
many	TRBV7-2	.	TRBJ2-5	TGTGCCAGCGGCCGGGTGCGGACCCAGTACTTC	CASGRVRTQYF
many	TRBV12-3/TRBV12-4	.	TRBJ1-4	TGTGCCAGCACCCGGACAGATTTCAATGAAAAACTGTTTTTT	CASTRTDFNEKLFF
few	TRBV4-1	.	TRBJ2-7	TGCGCCAGCAGCCGTACTGGACCGCAAAGTTACGAGCAGTACTTC	CASSRTGPQSYEQYF
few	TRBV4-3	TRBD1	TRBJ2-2	TGCGCCAGCAGCCAGGACAGGGGGTCGAACACCGGGGAGCTGTTTTTT	CASSQDRGSNTGELFF
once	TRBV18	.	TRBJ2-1	TGTGCCAGCTCACCATTGACTGCGGTTTACAATGAGCAGTTCTTC	CASSPLTAVYNEQFF
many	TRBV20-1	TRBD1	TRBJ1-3	TGCAGTGCAACAGAAGACGACAGGGACTCTGGAAACACCATATATTTT	CSATEDDRDSGNTIYF
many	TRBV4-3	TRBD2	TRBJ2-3	TGCGCCAGCAGCCAAGATGCGGCTAGCGGGTCAGATACGCAGTATTTT	CASSQDAASGSDTQYF
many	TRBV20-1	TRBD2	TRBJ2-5	TGCAGTGCTACGGGACTAGCGGGACAAGAGACCCAGTACTTC	CSATGLAGQETQYF
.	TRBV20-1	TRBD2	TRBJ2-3	TGCAGTGCCCGACTAGCGGGGGGCAACACAGATACGCAGTATTTT	CSARLAGGNTDTQYF
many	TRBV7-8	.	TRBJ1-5	TGTGCCAGCAGCCCTAGCCGGACAGATCAGCCCCAGCATTTT	CASSPSRTDQPQHF
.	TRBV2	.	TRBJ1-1	TGTGCCAGCAGCGCCGGACAGACGAACACTGAAGCTTTCTTT	CASSAGQTNTEAFF
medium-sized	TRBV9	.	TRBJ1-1	TGTGCCAGCAGCGTAGACGGCAGGGTGGGAACTGAAGCTTTCTTT	CASSVDGRVGTEAFF
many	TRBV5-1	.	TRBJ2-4	TGCGCCAGCAGCTCCTACGGGGCACTCAAAAACATTCAGTACTTC	CASSSYGALKNIQYF
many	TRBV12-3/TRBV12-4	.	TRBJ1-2	TGTGCCAGCAGTTTAAACCAGGGCTACACCTTC	CASSLNQGYTF
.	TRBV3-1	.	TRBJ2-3	TGTGCCAGCAGCCTGTCGGGCACAGATACGCAGTATTTT	CASSLSGTDTQYF
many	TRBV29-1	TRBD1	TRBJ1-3	TGCAGCGTTGGCGGGTCCCGCCGGACAGGCTCTGGAAACACCATATATTTT	CSVGGSRRTGSGNTIYF
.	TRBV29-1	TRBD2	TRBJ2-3	TGCAGCGTCAGAGGACTAGCGGGGATCACAGATACGCAGTATTTT	CSVRGLAGITDTQYF
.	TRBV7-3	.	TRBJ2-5	TGTGCCAGCAGTCCGGGGACCCAAGAGACCCAGTACTTC	CASSPGTQETQYF
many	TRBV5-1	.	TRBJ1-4	TGCGCCAGCAGCCTCCAGACAGGTTCAAATGAAAAACTGTTTTTT	CASSLQTGSNEKLFF
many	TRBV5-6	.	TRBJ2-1	TGTGCCAGCAGCTTGAGGCTAGCGACAGCGGGCGGGGATGAGCAGTTCTTC	CASSLRLATAGGDEQFF
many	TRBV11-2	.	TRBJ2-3	TGTGCCAGCAGCTTAGGGGTAGATACGCAGTATTTT	CASSLGVDTQYF
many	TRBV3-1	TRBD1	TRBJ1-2	TGTGCCAGCAGCCAAGGACAGGGGAGGAGCTACACCTTC	CASSQGQGRSYTF
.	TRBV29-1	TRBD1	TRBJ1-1	TGCAGCGTCGACAGGGTCACTGAAGATTTCTTT	CSVDRVTEDFF